These 23 T cell receptor beta chains were all obtained from the same sample, sequenced in a study of graft-versus-host responses after intestinal transplantation. No antigen has been assigned to these receptors. Generated by immunoSEQ multiplex PCR, the TCRdb table keeps only in-frame clones and is missing some. The sample holds some 110,000 clones; less than 95% are singletons and the top ten take under 0.2%. Sample: unstimulated CD4+ T cells sorted from spleen or lymph node cells, taken before intestinal transplant. These receptor sequences come from a human donor who received an intestinal transplant.

The gene calls are TRBV19 and TRBJ2-7; maybe TRBD2 (6 bases). CDR1 LNHDA and CDR2 SQIVND come from the germline V gene (reference sequence). The V gene lost 5 bases and the J gene lost 3 bases, with 11 bases spanning the gap. This CDR3 comprises 13 residues. CDR3 sequence (DNA): TGTGCCAGTAGTCCCGGGGGTTACTACGAGCAGTACTTC. This gives the protein CASSPGGYYEQYF.

The chain uses TRBV29-1 and TRBJ2-1; TRBD1 agrees at 7 bases. The CDR3 is made up of 15 amino acids. Losses at the gene ends were 1 base for V and 1 base for J; bases not matched to a gene: 4. CDR1 is SQVTM, CDR2 ANQGSEA, per germline. CDR3: CSVEGGTVSYNEQFF. CDR3 nucleotides: TGCAGCGTTGAAGGGGGGACAGTATCCTACAATGAGCAGTTCTTC.

The CDR3 coding sequence is TGTGCCAGCAGACCGGGACTAGCGGGAGGGCCGGGTCCCCGCGAGCAGTACTTC. This sequence encodes CASRPGLAGGPGPREQYF. This chain connects TRBV5-4 to TRBJ2-7; 16 bases align to TRBD2. V was pared by 5 bases and J by 6 bases, with 14 bases of the junction left unmatched. Germline CDR1 and CDR2: SGHNT and YYREEE (reference sequence). The CDR3 is 18 residues long. The full variable domain, with the rest looked up from reference TRBV5-4 and TRBJ2-7, is ETGVTQSPTHLIKTRGQQVTLRCSSQSGHNTVSWYQQALGQGPQFIFQYYREEENGRGNFPPRFSGLQFPNYSSELNVNALELDDSALYLCASRPGLAGGPGPREQYFGPGTRLTVT.

V and J are TRBV5-1 and TRBJ2-5, with no clear D. The CDR3 consists of 13 residues. Germline assignment: CDR1 SGHRS and CDR2 YFSETQ. Trimming removed 1 base from V and 0 bases from J, with 4 bases in between. In nucleotides, the CDR3 is TGCGCCAGCAGCTTGCCGTACCAAGAGACCCAGTACTTC. Protein: CASSLPYQETQYF.

The chain recombines TRBV2 with TRBJ2-3, with 11 bases identical to TRBD2. This CDR3 spans 15 amino acids. V gave up 5 bases and J gave up 4 bases; unmatched junction bases: 5. Germline loops: CDR1 SNHLY, CDR2 FYNNEI. The CDR3 DNA reads TGTGCCAGCAGTACTAGCGGGAGTTGGGCAGATACGCAGTATTTT. As protein: CASSTSGSWADTQYF.

The chain combines TRBV6-1 with TRBJ1-2; 11 bases agree with TRBD1. With 1 base clipped from V and 8 bases from J, the junction kept 6 bases outside the gene matches. The germline gives CDR1 MNHNS, CDR2 SASEGT. The CDR3 has 15 amino acids. This CDR3 reads CASSEVDRGLEGYTF. DNA of the CDR3: TGTGCCAGCAGTGAAGTGGACAGGGGGCTTGAAGGCTACACCTTC.

V gene TRBV30 combines with J gene TRBJ1-1; D remains unclear. Trimming cost V 0 bases and J 2 bases, with 10 bases left between them. Germline assignment: CDR1 GTSNPN and CDR2 SVGIG (reference sequence). This CDR3 is 14 amino acids long. The CDR3 spells CAWSVGNLNTEAFF. CDR3 bases: TGTGCCTGGAGTGTCGGTAACCTAAACACTGAAGCTTTCTTT. The complete variable domain, with remaining parts taken from reference TRBV30 and TRBJ1-1, reads SQTIHQWPATLVQPVGSPLSLECTVEGTSNPNLYWYRQAAGRGLQLLFYSVGIGQISSEVPQNLSASRPQDRQFILSSKKLLLSDSGFYLCAWSVGNLNTEAFFGQGTRLTVV.

In this sample, this clone turned up a few times. CDR3 sequence: CASSLGGSYEQYF. The CDR3 DNA is TGTGCCAGCTCACTCGGGGGCTCCTACGAGCAGTACTTC. The chain employs TRBV18 and TRBJ2-7, with D possibly TRBD2 on 6 matching bases. V was pared by 4 bases and J by 0 bases, with 7 bases between. The length of the CDR3 is 13 residues. Germline-derived CDR1 and CDR2 are KGHSH and LQKENI. Looking up the rest from reference TRBV18 and TRBJ2-7 gives the full variable domain: NAGVMQNPRHLVRRRGQEARLRCSPMKGHSHVYWYRQLPEEGLKFMVYLQKENIIDESGMPKERFSAEFPKEGPSILRIQQVVRGDSAAYFCASSLGGSYEQYFGPGTRLTVT.

V gene TRBV9 combines with J gene TRBJ2-5; TRBD2 matches 9 bases. CDR1 is SGDLS and CDR2 is YYNGEE in the germline V gene. Losses at the gene ends were 2 bases for V and 4 bases for J; bases not matched to a gene: 6. The CDR3 sequence is 15 residues long. The CDR3 DNA follows: TGTGCCAGCAGCGTGGGCGGGGGGGGGAGAGAGACCCAGTACTTC. Encoded protein: CASSVGGGGRETQYF.

The V call is TRBV2, the J call TRBJ2-5; 7 nucleotides agree with TRBD2. Trimming removed 0 bases from V and 9 bases from J; junction bases left unmatched: 13. CDR1 and CDR2 from the germline V gene are SNHLY and FYNNEI. The CDR3 covers 16 residues. The CDR3 loop is CASSEAGRADRGAQYF. DNA of the CDR3: TGTGCCAGCAGTGAAGCTGGAAGGGCGGACCGGGGGGCCCAGTACTTC.

The chain has TRBV7-6 and TRBJ2-7, with D unclear. This CDR3 is 13 amino acids long. Per germline, CDR1 SGHVS and CDR2 FNYEAQ. Trimming removed 4 bases at V and 3 bases at J, with 10 bases between. CDR3 region: CASSYAYGYEQYF. The CDR3 DNA follows: TGTGCCAGCAGCTATGCCTACGGCTACGAGCAGTACTTC.

The chain links TRBV5-1 to TRBJ2-1; 12 nucleotides match TRBD2. The CDR3 length is 15 residues. The V segment lost 0 bases and the J segment 8 bases; nucleotides outside the gene matches: 3. Germline loops: CDR1 SGHRS, CDR2 YFSETQ. The CDR3, as DNA: TGCGCCAGCAGCTTGGGACTAGCGGGAGCAGATGAGCAGTTCTTC. It specifies CASSLGLAGADEQFF.

This clone was counted between two and nine times. The chain couples TRBV27 to TRBJ1-4; TRBD1 might be the D (6 bases). CDR3 length: 16 residues. The V end was cut by 5 bases, the J end by 0 bases, with 13 bases between. The germline gives CDR1 MNHEY, CDR2 SMNVEV (reference sequence). Here the CDR3 reads CASSTRTDSTNEKLFF. The CDR3 DNA is TGTGCCAGCAGTACGCGGACAGATTCAACTAATGAAAAACTGTTTTTT.

The chain carries TRBV28 and TRBJ1-1; TRBD1 matches 7 bases. Germline loops: CDR1 MDHEN, CDR2 SYDVKM. Trimming cost V 3 bases and J 6 bases; bases outside gene matches: 7. The CDR3 loop spans 14 amino acids. For the CDR3, the DNA is TGTGCCAGCAGTTTTGGGGACAGATGGCCTGAAGCTTTCTTT. It codes for CASSFGDRWPEAFF. The variable domain in full, completed from reference TRBV28 and TRBJ1-1, reads DVKVTQSSRYLVKRTGEKVFLECVQDMDHENMFWYRQDPGLGLRLIYFSYDVKMKEKGDIPEGYSVSREKKERFSLILESASTNQTSMYLCASSFGDRWPEAFFGQGTRLTVV.

The chain links TRBV30 to TRBJ1-5, with D possibly matching TRBD1 (5 bases). Trimming removed 8 bases from V and 1 base from J, with 9 bases in between. The CDR3 is made up of 12 amino acids. The germline V gene has CDR1 GTSNPN and CDR2 SVGIG (reference sequence). The CDR3 sequence: CATGWSNQPQHF. As DNA, the CDR3 is TGTGCCACAGGATGGAGCAATCAGCCCCAGCATTTT.

The chain carries TRBV5-1 and TRBJ2-5, with a weak D call TRBD1 (5 bases). Germline CDR1 SGHRS, CDR2 YFSETQ. The ends were cut back, 0 bases at V and 1 base at J, with 10 bases in the middle. This CDR3 has 15 residues. The CDR3 nucleotides read TGCGCCAGCAGCTTGGGACAGAACATCCAAGAGACCCAGTACTTC. Protein sequence: CASSLGQNIQETQYF.

The J gene is TRBJ1-6, the V gene TRBV5-1; no clear D gene. This CDR3 contains 15 residues. Germline assignment: CDR1 SGHRS and CDR2 YFSETQ. V dropped 0 bases and J dropped 5 bases, with 9 bases sitting between them. DNA for the CDR3: TGCGCCAGCAGCTTGGAGAGGCCAGATAATTCACCCCTCCACTTT. It is translated as CASSLERPDNSPLHF.

Only a few counts were recorded for this clone. This chain uses TRBV6-5 with TRBJ2-7; 10 bases match TRBD1. The CDR3 has 14 amino acids. J was trimmed by 5 bases and V by 7 bases; bases with no gene match: 8. Germline CDR1 and CDR2: MNHEY and SVGAGI. The CDR3 reads CASNDRGQTNEQYF. CDR3 DNA sequence: TGTGCCAGCAACGACAGGGGGCAAACTAACGAGCAGTACTTC.

This clone was counted a few times. The rearrangement joins TRBV18 to TRBJ1-5; unclear D gene. This CDR3 is 15 amino acids long. Germline CDR1 reads KGHSH; CDR2 reads LQKENI. Trimming shortened V by 0 bases and J by 3 bases, and 9 bases separated the two germline ends. The CDR3 spells CASSPPGDINQPQHF. The CDR3 region has the DNA TGTGCCAGCTCACCACCGGGAGACATCAATCAGCCCCAGCATTTT.

The chain is built from TRBV11-2 and TRBJ1-2; 8 positions match TRBD1. This CDR3 region has 14 residues. Trimming at V came to 5 bases and at J to 3 bases, leaving 5 bases not matched to a gene. Germline assignment: CDR1 SGHAT and CDR2 FQNNGV. CDR3 sequence (DNA): TGTGCCAGCAGCCCCACGACAGGGGACTATGGCTACACCTTC. This gives the protein CASSPTTGDYGYTF.

V is TRBV4-1 and J is TRBJ1-5; no reliable D call. Trimming pared 0 bases from V and 5 bases from J, leaving 14 bases between. The CDR3 loop spans 16 amino acids. Germline CDR1 is MGHRA and CDR2 is YSYEKL. The chain's CDR3 is CASSQESGFEYQPQHF. CDR3 bases: TGCGCCAGCAGCCAAGAATCGGGGTTTGAATATCAGCCCCAGCATTTT.

The chain carries TRBV5-1 and TRBJ2-7; 7 bases line up with TRBD2. From germline, CDR1 is SGHRS and CDR2 YFSETQ. Germline trimming cut 4 bases from V and 5 bases from J; bases unmatched to any gene: 18. This CDR3 is built from 17 residues. The CDR3 loop reads CASSRVGGGSGWNEQYF. The CDR3 DNA reads TGCGCCAGCAGCCGGGTGGGAGGCGGGAGCGGATGGAACGAGCAGTACTTC.

With respect to this clone: In the same sample, other DNA sequences code for this CDR3. The V gene is TRBV9, the J gene TRBJ2-7; D gene unclear. The length of the CDR3 is 16 residues. Per the germline V gene, CDR1 is SGDLS and CDR2 is YYNGEE. V was trimmed by 0 bases and J by 3 bases, leaving 16 bases between them. The DNA for the CDR3 is TGTGCCAGCAGCGTAGGATGGGCCGATCAGTTCTACGAGCAGTACTTC. It specifies CASSVGWADQFYEQYF.